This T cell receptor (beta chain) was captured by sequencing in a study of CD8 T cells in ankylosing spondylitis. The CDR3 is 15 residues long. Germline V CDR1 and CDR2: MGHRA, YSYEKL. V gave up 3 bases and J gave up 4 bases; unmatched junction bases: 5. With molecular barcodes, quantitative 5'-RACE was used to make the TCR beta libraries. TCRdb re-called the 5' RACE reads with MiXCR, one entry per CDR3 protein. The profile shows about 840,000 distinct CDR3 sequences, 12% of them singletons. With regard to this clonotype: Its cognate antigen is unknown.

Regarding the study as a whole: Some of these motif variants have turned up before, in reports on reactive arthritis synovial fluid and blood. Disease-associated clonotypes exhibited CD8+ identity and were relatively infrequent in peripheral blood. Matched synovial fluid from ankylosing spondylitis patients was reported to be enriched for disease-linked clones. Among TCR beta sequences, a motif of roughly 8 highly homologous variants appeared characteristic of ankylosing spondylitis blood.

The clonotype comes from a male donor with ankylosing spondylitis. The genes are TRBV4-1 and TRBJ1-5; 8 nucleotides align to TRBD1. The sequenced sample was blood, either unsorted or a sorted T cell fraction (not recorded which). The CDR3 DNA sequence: TGCGCCAGCAGCCATTACCGGGACAGGAATCAGCCCCAGCATTTT. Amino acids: CASSHYRDRNQPQHF.